This T cell receptor (beta chain) is drawn from a study of shared clonotypes between healthy human individuals. The method was immunoSEQ multiplex PCR; TCRdb's version includes in-frame clones alone and lacks a portion of them. Here the sample spans 2 million to 2.5 million clones, 95% being singletons. The V gene end was trimmed by 8 bases and the J gene end by 4 bases; junction bases not matched to a gene: 10. CDR1 and CDR2 (germline): ENHRY, SYGVKD. This CDR3 is 15 amino acids long. Sequencing was performed on naive CD4+ T cells sorted from blood. The sample's subset: CD45RA+ positively selected. The chain uses TRBV10-3 and TRBJ2-3; TRBD2 agrees at 9 bases. This TCR came from a man aged 18 to 30 in good health. The CDR3 nucleotides read TGTGCCATCGGTTTAGCGGGAGTGGGGGCAGATACGCAGTATTTT. Its translation is CAIGLAGVGADTQYF.